These 24 T cell receptor beta chains came from one sample sequenced in a study of blood T cell repertoires in COVID-19. Clones were sequenced by immunoSEQ multiplex PCR, and TCRdb holds only the in-frame ones, with some missing. The sample lists over 200,000 clones; 84% were seen once. The specimen sequenced was peripheral blood. The receptors derive from a woman older than 75 with active or convalescent COVID-19.

The V gene is TRBV18, the J gene TRBJ2-7; D perhaps matches TRBD2 (5 bases). The CDR3 totals 15 residues. The V end was cut by 1 base, the J end by 0 bases, with 10 bases between. Germline assignment: CDR1 KGHSH and CDR2 LQKENI. CDR3 region: CASSPQGVSSYEQYF. DNA for the CDR3: TGTGCCAGCTCACCACAGGGAGTTAGCTCCTACGAGCAGTACTTC. The whole variable domain, remainder taken from reference TRBV18 and TRBJ2-7, is NAGVMQNPRHLVRRRGQEARLRCSPMKGHSHVYWYRQLPEEGLKFMVYLQKENIIDESGMPKERFSAEFPKEGPSILRIQQVVRGDSAAYFCASSPQGVSSYEQYFGPGTRLTVT.

The gene calls are TRBV11-2 and TRBJ1-4; TRBD1 matches 8 bases. The ends lost 2 bases at V and 6 bases at J; junction bases unmatched: 5. The CDR3 covers 15 residues. Germline CDR1 SGHAT, CDR2 FQNNGV. This chain's CDR3 is CASSLYQGAHEKLFF. The DNA for the CDR3 is TGTGCCAGCAGCTTATATCAGGGGGCTCATGAAAAACTGTTTTTT. Combining the CDR3 with reference TRBV11-2 and TRBJ1-4 gives the whole variable domain EAGVAQSPRYKIIEKRQSVAFWCNPISGHATLYWYQQILGQGPKLLIQFQNNGVVDDSQLPKDRFSAERLKGVDSTLKIQPAKLEDSAVYLCASSLYQGAHEKLFFGSGTQLSVL.

The chain is built from TRBV28 and TRBJ1-1; D is uncertain. This CDR3 has 14 residues. Trimming took 5 bases from V and 4 from J, leaving 14 bases between them. Germline V CDR1 and CDR2: MDHEN, SYDVKM. This chain's CDR3 is CASSILELGTEAFF. CDR3 coding DNA: TGTGCCAGCAGTATTCTAGAACTCGGCACTGAAGCTTTCTTT.

The J gene is TRBJ1-4, the V gene TRBV30, with D perhaps TRBD1 (6 bases). V gave up 0 bases and J gave up 8 bases, with 13 bases separating them. In germline, CDR1 is GTSNPN, CDR2 SVGIG (reference sequence). This CDR3 contains 14 residues. The CDR3 sequence: CAWSVGPRGEKLFF. CDR3 sequence (DNA): TGTGCCTGGAGTGTTGGCCCAAGGGGGGAAAAACTGTTTTTT.

The chain is built from TRBV7-2 and TRBJ2-5; a weak D match, TRBD1 (5 bases). Trimming shortened V by 7 bases and J by 5 bases, and 14 bases separated the two germline ends. Looked up from germline, CDR1 is SGHTA and CDR2 is FQGNSA. CDR3 length: 13 amino acids. The CDR3 loop is CASNLDSRETQYF. The CDR3 bases are TGTGCCAGCAACCTAGACAGCCGGGAGACCCAGTACTTC.

This clone was observed a single time. CDR3 loop: CASSVSSGGAHEQFF. The CDR3 nucleotides are TGTGCCAGCAGCGTCTCTAGCGGGGGGGCACACGAGCAGTTCTTC. The chain carries TRBV9 and TRBJ2-1; the match to TRBD2 covers 12 bases. The CDR3 is made up of 15 amino acids. V lost 2 bases, J lost 10 bases, and 7 bases stayed unmatched. Germline V gives CDR1 SGDLS, CDR2 YYNGEE.

The V call is TRBV5-4, the J call TRBJ2-7; TRBD2 aligns across 8 bases. V lost 1 base and J lost 1; bases outside the gene matches: 7. The CDR3 has 16 amino acids. Germline values: CDR1 SGHNT, CDR2 YYREEE (reference sequence). The CDR3 loop is CASSLNLASGSYEQYF. In nucleotides, the CDR3 is TGTGCCAGCAGCTTGAATCTGGCTAGCGGGTCCTACGAGCAGTACTTC.

This chain connects TRBV5-8 to TRBJ2-7; no clear D gene. Trimming stripped 7 bases from V and 13 bases from J, with 15 bases between. The CDR3 length is 10 residues. Germline assignment: CDR1 SGHTS and CDR2 YDEGEE. As DNA, the CDR3 is TGTGCCAGCTACATAGCCCTCCCCTACTTC. It translates to CASYIALPYF.

V gene TRBV9 combines with J gene TRBJ2-7, with unresolved D. The V end was cut by 4 bases, the J end by 6 bases, with 17 bases between. Germline values: CDR1 SGDLS, CDR2 YYNGEE. The CDR3 length is 14 residues. DNA for the CDR3: TGTGCCAGCAGCCCAAACACCCCAACGCTCGAGCAGTACTTC. Protein sequence: CASSPNTPTLEQYF.

The chain recombines TRBV7-9 with TRBJ1-2; unclear D gene. With 3 bases removed from V and 8 bases from J, the gap between germline ends came to 22 bases. The CDR3 sequence is 16 residues long. CDR1 and CDR2 from the germline V gene are SEHNR and FQNEAQ (reference sequence). In DNA, the CDR3 is TGTGCCAGCAGCTTCGGCCCGGCGGGAGGGCCGGTGGGCTACACCTTC. This gives the protein CASSFGPAGGPVGYTF.

This chain connects TRBV7-2 to TRBJ1-2; 8 bases align to TRBD1. V was pared by 4 bases and J by 4 bases, with 2 bases of the junction left unmatched. In germline, CDR1 is SGHTA, CDR2 FQGNSA. The CDR3 is made up of 13 amino acids. The DNA for the CDR3 is TGTGCCAGCAGCTACGACAGGGGCTATGGCTACACCTTC. Amino acid sequence: CASSYDRGYGYTF.

This chain joins TRBV6-1 and TRBJ1-1, with 7 bases identical to TRBD1. Germline loops: CDR1 MNHNS, CDR2 SASEGT. V trimming: 0 bases; J trimming: 3 bases; junction bases outside the gene matches: 1. The CDR3 loop spans 14 amino acids. CDR3 in amino acids: CASSEAQGDTEAFF. The CDR3 DNA is TGTGCCAGCAGTGAAGCGCAGGGGGACACTGAAGCTTTCTTT.

The chain uses TRBV6-6 and TRBJ2-7; the D gene is possibly TRBD1 (5 bases). Germline CDR1 MNHNY, CDR2 SVGAGI (reference sequence). The CDR3 runs 14 residues. The V gene lost 5 bases and the J gene lost 6 bases, with 17 bases spanning the gap. This CDR3 reads CASSTQGVSTEQYF. CDR3 bases: TGTGCCAGCAGTACCCAGGGTGTTAGCACCGAGCAGTACTTC.

V and J are TRBV28 and TRBJ1-4; 8 bases match TRBD1. With V trimmed by 3 bases and J by 5 bases, 8 bases remained unmatched. This CDR3 has 16 amino acids. Germline V lookup: CDR1 MDHEN, CDR2 SYDVKM. CDR3 in amino acids: CASSFSPGTGNEKLFF. The CDR3 DNA follows: TGTGCCAGCAGTTTCTCCCCCGGGACAGGAAATGAAAAACTGTTTTTT.

The gene calls are TRBV28 and TRBJ2-7; D perhaps matches TRBD2 (5 bases). Germline V CDR1 and CDR2: MDHEN, SYDVKM. The CDR3 is made up of 13 amino acids. V gave up 1 base and J gave up 7 bases, with 11 bases separating them. CDR3 residues: CASSLFSGKEQYF. CDR3 in DNA: TGTGCCAGCAGTTTATTCTCCGGGAAAGAGCAGTACTTC.

The chain links TRBV5-6 to TRBJ2-1; TRBD2 agrees at 14 bases. In germline, CDR1 is SGHDT, CDR2 YYEEEE. The CDR3 contains 16 residues. Trimming took 4 bases from V and 9 from J; bases not matched to a gene: 9. The CDR3 sequence: CASSSGTSGSWGEQFF. DNA of the CDR3: TGTGCCAGCAGCAGCGGGACTAGCGGGAGTTGGGGTGAGCAGTTCTTC.

This chain uses TRBV4-1 with TRBJ2-5, with 9 bases that match TRBD2. The CDR3 totals 15 residues. From germline, CDR1 is MGHRA and CDR2 YSYEKL. V trimming: 5 bases; J trimming: 4 bases; junction bases outside the gene matches: 8. The CDR3 DNA follows: TGCGCCAGCAGCTCAGTCGTGCGGGAGGGAGAGACCCAGTACTTC. The encoded protein is CASSSVVREGETQYF.

This chain joins TRBV7-3 and TRBJ2-2; D is possibly TRBD1 (6 bases). This CDR3 has 15 residues. CDR1 is SGHTA, CDR2 FQGTGA, per germline. Deletions cut 5 bases from V and 4 bases from J, with 14 bases between. In DNA form, the CDR3 reads TGTGCCAGCAGCCCTACAGGGTTGAGCACCGGGGAGCTGTTTTTT. Amino acid sequence: CASSPTGLSTGELFF.

The rearrangement uses TRBV10-3 and TRBJ2-3, with a weak D call TRBD2 (6 bases). This CDR3 has 15 amino acids. Germline V gives CDR1 ENHRY, CDR2 SYGVKD. The V end lost 0 bases, the J end lost 3 bases, and 10 bases lay between the germline ends. The CDR3 sequence: CAISESRGGTDTQYF. The CDR3 bases are TGTGCCATCAGTGAGTCGAGGGGAGGTACAGATACGCAGTATTTT.

This clone was detected only once. The chain employs TRBV14 and TRBJ1-3; 7 bases are a match to TRBD1. CDR1 and CDR2 from the germline V gene are SGHDN and FVKESK. The junction had 7 bases not matched to a gene; V was cut back by 2 bases and J by 0 bases. The CDR3 has 17 residues. The CDR3: CASSQLQGRVSGNTIYF. DNA of the CDR3: TGTGCCAGCAGCCAACTACAGGGGAGAGTCTCTGGAAACACCATATATTTT.

The V gene is TRBV5-1, the J gene TRBJ2-5; TRBD2 might be the D (5 bases). The germline V gene encodes CDR1 SGHRS and CDR2 YFSETQ. Trimming left V 3 bases short and J 5 bases short, with 14 bases between. The CDR3 has 14 residues. Written as DNA, the CDR3 is TGCGCCAGCAGCTCCCCGGGATTTTTGGAGACCCAGTACTTC. This translates into CASSSPGFLETQYF.

This chain joins TRBV7-8 and TRBJ2-3; tentative D call: TRBD1 (5 bases). The V gene lost 5 bases and the J gene lost 7 bases, with 13 bases spanning the gap. The CDR3 has 13 amino acids. The germline CDR1 and CDR2 sequences are SGHVS and FQNEAQ. CDR3 sequence: CASSPPAGNTQYF. CDR3 coding DNA: TGTGCCAGCAGCCCGCCCGCAGGGAATACGCAGTATTTT.

The chain is built from TRBV30 and TRBJ2-2; the D gene is possibly TRBD2 (6 bases). This CDR3 has 15 residues. Trimming removed 2 bases at V and 3 bases at J, with 13 bases between. Germline-derived CDR1 and CDR2 are GTSNPN and SVGIG (reference sequence). CDR3: CAWSRRGADTGELFF. The CDR3 nucleotides read TGTGCCTGGAGTCGTCGCGGGGCAGACACCGGGGAGCTGTTTTTT. The full variable domain, in which reference TRBV30 and TRBJ2-2 provide the parts outside the CDR3, is SQTIHQWPATLVQPVGSPLSLECTVEGTSNPNLYWYRQAAGRGLQLLFYSVGIGQISSEVPQNLSASRPQDRQFILSSKKLLLSDSGFYLCAWSRRGADTGELFFGEGSRLTVL.

V is TRBV4-1 and J is TRBJ1-2; tentative D call: TRBD1 (6 bases). This CDR3 contains 15 residues. Per the germline V gene, CDR1 is MGHRA and CDR2 is YSYEKL. With 4 bases removed from V and 4 bases from J, the gap between germline ends came to 16 bases. In DNA, the CDR3 is TGCGCCAGCAGCCGGGGTCGGGACATCCCCTATGGCTACACCTTC. Translated, it gives CASSRGRDIPYGYTF.